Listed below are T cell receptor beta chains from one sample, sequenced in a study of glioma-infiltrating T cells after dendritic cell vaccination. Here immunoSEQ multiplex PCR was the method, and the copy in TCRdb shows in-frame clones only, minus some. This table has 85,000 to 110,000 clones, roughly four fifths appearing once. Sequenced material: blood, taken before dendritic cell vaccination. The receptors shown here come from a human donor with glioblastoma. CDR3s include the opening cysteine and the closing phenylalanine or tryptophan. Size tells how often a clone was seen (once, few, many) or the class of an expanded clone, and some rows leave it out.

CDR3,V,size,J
CASSEWTGPRANSPLHF,TRBV2,.,TRBJ1-6
CAIKLAGGRAAETQYF,TRBV10-3,.,TRBJ2-5
CASTKLRDRGNTEAFF,TRBV11-3,.,TRBJ1-1
CASSSLGTLYSGNTIYF,TRBV5-1,.,TRBJ1-3
CASSQASSGTIYNEQFF,TRBV4-1,.,TRBJ2-1
CASSTTGRPYNEQFF,TRBV27,.,TRBJ2-1
CASSPFRLAGVGYNEQFF,TRBV7-8,.,TRBJ2-1
CASSSYDGGRTEAFF,TRBV18,.,TRBJ1-1
CASSQNSYYEQYF,TRBV14,few,TRBJ2-7
CASSDPIDRTGTDTQYF,TRBV25-1,.,TRBJ2-3
CAISASDRGPDTQYF,TRBV10-3,.,TRBJ2-3
CASNIGGPYEQYF,TRBV2,few,TRBJ2-7
CASSQFLGQPQETQYF,TRBV4-1,few,TRBJ2-5
CACDRGNQPQHF,TRBV30,.,TRBJ1-5
CASSSTRLGTYGYTF,TRBV7-9,once,TRBJ1-2
CASSPSGTGVLFYEQYF,TRBV5-1,.,TRBJ2-7
CASSLRGLGEKLFF,TRBV5-4,.,TRBJ1-4
CASSADSLNTEAFF,TRBV18,once,TRBJ1-1
CASSNRGRYNEQFF,TRBV19,.,TRBJ2-1
CASSSPRLRENTEAFF,TRBV28,.,TRBJ1-1
CASSRTEWEQYF,TRBV19,few,TRBJ2-7
CASSQDWAGGQETQYF,TRBV4-3,.,TRBJ2-5
CAISEGGDRGIYEQYF,TRBV10-3,.,TRBJ2-7
CATSRELSTDTQYF,TRBV15,.,TRBJ2-3
CASSTRQGDETQYF,TRBV4-1,few,TRBJ2-5
CASSQGFADNQPQHF,TRBV4-3,.,TRBJ1-5
CASSLRGLTDTQYF,TRBV6-5,few,TRBJ2-3
CASSPQGAENIQYF,TRBV7-6,.,TRBJ2-4
CASSHDITDTQYF,TRBV5-8,.,TRBJ2-3
CASSRGQGIHEQYF,TRBV27,.,.
CASSRLGRGYGYTF,TRBV5-4,.,TRBJ1-2
CASSPGRSGGAADTQYF,TRBV11-3,.,TRBJ2-3
CASSIGPGGEETQYF,TRBV19,.,TRBJ2-5
CASSYESSSYNSPLHF,TRBV6-5,.,TRBJ1-6
CASSFLGRQGLNYGYTF,TRBV27,.,TRBJ1-2
CASSSDRDEQFF,TRBV5-1,.,TRBJ2-1
CSARSGLEQFF,TRBV20-1,.,TRBJ2-1
CASSQDSRDRETQYF,TRBV4-1,.,TRBJ2-5
CASSYLGGGLTEQYF,TRBV6-6,.,TRBJ2-7
CASSFSGTTSEQYF,TRBV7-8,.,TRBJ2-7
CAWSSAGGSPLHF,TRBV30,.,TRBJ1-6
CASKAENIQYF,TRBV2,few,TRBJ2-4
CASSTGQGKLYEQYF,TRBV21-1,.,TRBJ2-7
CASTLGTSGAPSEQYF,TRBV19,.,TRBJ2-7
CASSLGEAHPRWFF,TRBV7-9,.,TRBJ2-1
CAISTGASGNTIYF,TRBV10-3,few,TRBJ1-3
CASSPRDSLYGYTF,TRBV27,.,TRBJ1-2
CASTLIQGAAGELFF,TRBV4-1,.,TRBJ2-2